The rows below give T cell receptor beta chains drawn from one sample of a study of blood T cells in healthy people across ages. TCRdb redid the calling of the 5' RACE reads with MiXCR, one entry per CDR3 protein. Altogether around 1,500,000 distinct CDR3 sequences are present, 28% being singletons, with the ten largest covering 6.5% to 8.5%. Sequences were obtained from blood. The receptors derive from a woman aged 25 to 45 in good health. Each CDR3 is given with its conserved first and last residue. The D gene is left open where the match is weak. Expanded clones get a size class; other rows say once, few or many, or leave the size out.

d_gene: NA; abundance: many; v_gene: TRBV7-2; j_gene: TRBJ2-7; CDR3nt: TGTGCCAGCAGCTTAGATAGCGGACTACCGACCTACGAGCAGTACTTC; CDR3aa: CASSLDSGLPTYEQYF
d_gene: NA; abundance: few; v_gene: TRBV29-1; j_gene: TRBJ2-3; CDR3nt: TGCAGCGTTGATAGGACAGCCAAGAGCACAGATACGCAGTATTTT; CDR3aa: CSVDRTAKSTDTQYF
d_gene: NA; abundance: many; v_gene: TRBV6-1; j_gene: TRBJ1-2; CDR3nt: TGTGCCAGCAGATCGACAGCGGGCGGGGGACCCCCTTTTAACTATGGCTACACCTTC; CDR3aa: CASRSTAGGGPPFNYGYTF
d_gene: TRBD2; abundance: many; v_gene: TRBV6-5; j_gene: TRBJ2-1; CDR3nt: TGTGCCAGCAGTTATGCAGCGGGAGGGGACAATGAGCAGTTCTTC; CDR3aa: CASSYAAGGDNEQFF
d_gene: NA; abundance: few; v_gene: TRBV6-1; j_gene: TRBJ1-2; CDR3nt: TGTGCCAGCGTAGGAGAGGGCTATGGCTACACCTTC; CDR3aa: CASVGEGYGYTF
d_gene: NA; abundance: few; v_gene: TRBV30; j_gene: TRBJ2-5; CDR3nt: TGTGCCTGGAGTGTACCGCCAGGCGAGACCCAGTACTTC; CDR3aa: CAWSVPPGETQYF
d_gene: TRBD1; abundance: NA; v_gene: TRBV5-1; j_gene: TRBJ2-1; CDR3nt: TGCGCCAGCAGCTCGGGACAGGGAGGTTCGGATGAGCAGTTCTTC; CDR3aa: CASSSGQGGSDEQFF
d_gene: NA; abundance: NA; v_gene: TRBV4-1; j_gene: TRBJ2-6; CDR3nt: TGCGCCAGCAGCCCCCGAGACGGGGGAATGAGCTCTGGGGCCAACGTCCTGACTTTC; CDR3aa: CASSPRDGGMSSGANVLTF
d_gene: NA; abundance: NA; v_gene: TRBV12-3/TRBV12-4; j_gene: TRBJ1-2; CDR3nt: TGTGCCAGCAGTAAACAGGGCTACGGCTACACCTTC; CDR3aa: CASSKQGYGYTF
d_gene: TRBD1; abundance: few; v_gene: TRBV15; j_gene: TRBJ1-5; CDR3nt: TGTGCCACCAGCAGAACAAGGACAGGAGGGTTTCAGCCCCAGCATTTT; CDR3aa: CATSRTRTGGFQPQHF